This T cell receptor (beta chain) was identified during a study of cytomegalovirus exposure and HLA in healthy donors. Study overall: The approximately 660 first-cohort repertoires shared a platform with the 130 or so validation repertoires, as reported in a later analysis.

Points on this clone: Its antigen is as yet unknown.

The study drew the donors from its approximately 120-subject validation cohort, separate from the roughly 700-subject first cohort. The study's findings and limits: 164 TCR beta chains were listed as cytomegalovirus-associated.

Method: immunoSEQ multiplex PCR; TCRdb's copy keeps in-frame clones and lacks some. The table lists around 60,000 clones, roughly 94% of them singletons, with almost 6% in the top ten. The sequence was obtained from a woman aged 18-30 years in good health and CMV-seropositive. Sequencing input: PBMCs.

The CDR3 DNA reads TGTGCCAGCAGTTTGAGGGCGGAGTCCTACGAGCAGTACTTC. This sequence encodes CASSLRAESYEQYF. V usage is TRBV27 and J usage is TRBJ2-7; D possibly corresponds to TRBD2 (5 bases). Germline CDR1 and CDR2: MNHEY and SMNVEV (reference sequence). The CDR3 length is 14 residues. V lost 3 bases and J lost 1, with 10 bases in between.